The 5 T cell receptor beta chains in this list originate from one sample, sequenced in a study of cytomegalovirus exposure and HLA in healthy donors. The PCR made use of 60 Vbeta and 13 Jbeta primers. This table comes from immunoSEQ multiplex PCR, and its TCRdb copy is limited to in-frame clones, with some not included. Of 200,000 to 250,000 clones listed, more than 75% are singletons. Sequencing input: PBMCs. These receptors were taken from a human donor in good health.

The DNA for the CDR3 is TGTGCCAGCAGTGAACTAACAGGGCCCTATGGCTACACCTTC. This sequence encodes CASSELTGPYGYTF. The chain recombines TRBV6-1 with TRBJ1-2; weak D call: TRBD1 (6 bases). V was trimmed by 2 bases and J by 4 bases, leaving 11 bases between them. This CDR3 region has 14 residues. The germline gives CDR1 MNHNS, CDR2 SASEGT.

This chain joins TRBV7-9 and TRBJ2-3; 11 bases align to TRBD2. This CDR3 spans 17 amino acids. Germline V CDR1 and CDR2: SEHNR, FQNEAQ (reference sequence). The V and J ends lost 5 bases and 1 base, in that order; junction bases with no gene match: 8. The CDR3 region is CASSQLKLAGGTDTQYF. The DNA for the CDR3 is TGTGCCAGCAGCCAATTAAAACTAGCGGGAGGCACAGATACGCAGTATTTT.

In regard to this clone: This sample also contains other DNA sequences that code for the same CDR3. CDR3 bases: TGCAGCGTTGACGAGGGGGAGCTTTACAATGAGCAGTTCTTC. This codes for CSVDEGELYNEQFF. V usage is TRBV29-1 and J usage is TRBJ2-1, with D possibly matching TRBD1 (6 bases). The CDR3 sequence is 14 residues long. The germline gives CDR1 SQVTM, CDR2 ANQGSEA. V was pared by 3 bases and J by 4 bases, with 13 bases between.

CDR3 residues: CASRSDSYNEQFF. Written as DNA, the CDR3 is TGTGCCAGCAGATCAGACTCCTACAATGAGCAGTTCTTC. The V gene is TRBV27, the J gene TRBJ2-1; D not certain. In germline, CDR1 is MNHEY, CDR2 SMNVEV (reference sequence). The CDR3 has 13 amino acids. Trimming stripped 6 bases from V and 0 bases from J, with 6 bases between.

The V call is TRBV11-2, the J call TRBJ2-5; 9 bases line up with TRBD1. This CDR3 spans 17 amino acids. The germline gives CDR1 SGHAT, CDR2 FQNNGV. Trimming took 3 bases from V and 5 from J; bases not matched to a gene: 13. This CDR3 is CASSFFGGQGRLETQYF. The CDR3 DNA sequence: TGTGCCAGCAGCTTTTTCGGCGGACAGGGGCGTTTGGAGACCCAGTACTTC.